These 30 T cell receptor beta chains share one sample of origin, sequenced in a study of cytomegalovirus exposure and HLA in healthy donors (dated by TCRdb to about 2017). The library was produced with the immunoSEQ multiplex PCR assay. For the multiplex PCR, a mixture combining 60 forward primers for TCR Vbeta segments and 13 reverse primers for TCR Jbeta segments was used. The clones in this table, taken by TCRdb from immuneACCESS, are in-frame only. Not every clone is retained; where verified, under half of the shortfall comes from an unresolved V gene, and the cause of the rest is unknown. The sample yields about 85,000 clones; over 60% were counted once. Together, the top ten hold 3% to 5% of the sample. Sequences were obtained from PBMCs. The receptor source for this set is a man aged 25 to 45 in good health and CMV-seronegative.

The gene calls are TRBV30 and TRBJ1-2; 8 bases agree with TRBD1. In germline, CDR1 is GTSNPN, CDR2 SVGIG (reference sequence). The CDR3 consists of 12 residues. J lost 7 bases, V lost 0 bases, and 1 base had no gene match. CDR3 loop: CAWSVQGVGYTF. CDR3 bases: TGTGCCTGGAGTGTACAGGGGGTTGGCTACACCTTC.

This clone was recorded a few times. The chain carries TRBV11-1 and TRBJ2-5; 11 bases match TRBD2. Looked up from germline, CDR1 is SGHAT and CDR2 is FQDESV (reference sequence). V shed 5 bases, J shed 5 bases, and the junction held 7 bases outside the gene matches. The CDR3 sequence is 15 residues long. This CDR3 reads CASSPNLAGGETQYF. The CDR3 DNA is TGTGCCAGCAGCCCCAACTTAGCGGGGGGGGAGACCCAGTACTTC. The full variable domain, completed using reference TRBV11-1 and TRBJ2-5, is EAEVAQSPRYKITEKSQAVAFWCDPISGHATLYWYRQILGQGPELLVQFQDESVVDDSQLPKDRFSAERLKGVDSTLKIQPAELGDSAMYLCASSPNLAGGETQYFGPGTRLLVL.

The CDR3 DNA is TGTGCCAGCAGCTCCCAAGGACAGGGAGGGGAGACCCAGTACTTC. Translated, it gives CASSSQGQGGETQYF. This rearrangement joins TRBV7-2 to TRBJ2-5; D perhaps matches TRBD1 (8 bases). The CDR3 spans 15 residues. The V gene's germline CDR1 is SGHTA and CDR2 FQGNSA. Trimming removed 4 bases at V and 5 bases at J, with 17 bases between.

This clone was detected only once. The gene calls are TRBV1 and TRBJ2-5; the D call TRBD2 from the table was never checked on the DNA. TRBV1 counts as a pseudogene. This CDR3 comprises 15 residues. The CDR3 reads CTSSQGKTLREIQYF. CDR3 coding DNA: TGCACCAGCAGCCAAGGGAAGACTCTCCGGGAGATCCAGTACTTC.

This clone was counted between two and nine times. V usage is TRBV6-1 and J usage is TRBJ2-1, with 10 bases fitting TRBD2. V dropped 0 bases and J dropped 2; count of bases not matched to a gene: 4. The CDR3 spans 17 residues. Germline CDR1 reads MNHNS; CDR2 reads SASEGT. The CDR3 DNA follows: TGTGCCAGCAGTGAAGCGATGCTAGCGGGAGCCTACAATGAGCAGTTCTTC. This sequence encodes CASSEAMLAGAYNEQFF.

V and J are TRBV4-1 and TRBJ2-7; D might be TRBD1 (6 bases). In germline, CDR1 is MGHRA, CDR2 YSYEKL. This CDR3 has 15 residues. Trimming shortened V by 3 bases and J by 2 bases, and 14 bases separated the two germline ends. The CDR3 reads CASSQYSGTTYEQYF. In DNA, the CDR3 is TGCGCCAGCAGCCAGTATTCCGGGACAACCTACGAGCAGTACTTC.

The rearrangement links TRBV11-1 to TRBJ2-7; 9 nucleotides agree with TRBD1. The CDR3 is 15 amino acids. V lost 1 base to trimming and J lost 5 bases; unmatched junction nucleotides: 6. Per the germline V gene, CDR1 is SGHAT and CDR2 is FQDESV (reference sequence). This chain's CDR3 is CASSLEGGQGDEQYF. Written as DNA, the CDR3 is TGTGCCAGCAGCTTAGAGGGGGGACAGGGAGACGAGCAGTACTTC.

CDR3 region: CASSQDREETQYF. CDR3 DNA: TGTGCCAGCAGCCAGGACAGGGAAGAGACCCAGTACTTC. J is TRBJ2-5 and V is TRBV7-6; 8 bases map to TRBD1. The germline CDR1 and CDR2 sequences are SGHVS and FNYEAQ. The CDR3 consists of 13 residues. The ends lost 5 bases at V and 3 bases at J; junction bases unmatched: 2.

This clone was observed a few times. The rearrangement links TRBV5-4 to TRBJ2-3; a possible D gene is TRBD2 (5 bases). CDR1 and CDR2 from the germline V gene are SGHNT and YYREEE (reference sequence). Trimming removed 4 bases from V and 1 base from J, with 10 bases in between. The CDR3 loop spans 14 amino acids. DNA for the CDR3: TGTGCCAGCAGCCGGGCGGGCCGCACAGATACGCAGTATTTT. This translates into CASSRAGRTDTQYF.

The V and J genes are TRBV18 and TRBJ2-3; 7 bases are a match to TRBD1. The CDR3 runs 17 residues. V was clipped by 3 bases and J by 4 bases; unmatched bases: 13. Per the germline V gene, CDR1 is KGHSH and CDR2 is LQKENI. The CDR3 bases are TGTGCCAGCTCACCCCAGAAGACAGGGTTTCCCCCAGATACGCAGTATTTT. Its protein product is CASSPQKTGFPPDTQYF.

This clone was seen more than once but under ten times. The chain recombines TRBV6-6 with TRBJ1-1, with D perhaps TRBD1 (5 bases). The CDR3 is made up of 13 amino acids. CDR1 MNHNY and CDR2 SVGAGI come from the germline V gene (reference sequence). Trimming left V 5 bases short and J 4 bases short, with 11 bases between. CDR3 DNA sequence: TGTGCCAGCAGTCAGGGCTTCGGCACTGAAGCTTTCTTT. Translation: CASSQGFGTEAFF.

The chain has TRBV5-4 and TRBJ2-3, with 7 bases lining up with TRBD1. Unmatched junction bases numbered 9, after V lost 3 bases and J lost 2 bases. Germline CDR1 is SGHNT and CDR2 is YYREEE (reference sequence). CDR3 length: 16 amino acids. The CDR3 region is CASSSAVTGNTDTQYF. The CDR3 DNA reads as TGTGCCAGCAGCTCAGCCGTGACAGGGAACACAGATACGCAGTATTTT. Variable domain in full (rest from reference TRBV5-4 and TRBJ2-3): ETGVTQSPTHLIKTRGQQVTLRCSSQSGHNTVSWYQQALGQGPQFIFQYYREEENGRGNFPPRFSGLQFPNYSSELNVNALELDDSALYLCASSSAVTGNTDTQYFGPGTRLTVL.

J is TRBJ1-6 and V is TRBV19; 12 bases agree with TRBD1. This CDR3 has 17 residues. CDR1 is LNHDA, CDR2 SQIVND, per germline (reference sequence). The V segment lost 9 bases and the J segment 5 bases; nucleotides outside the gene matches: 11. The CDR3 here is CASRRGQGARDNSPLHF. DNA for the CDR3: TGTGCCAGCAGGAGGGGACAGGGGGCGAGGGATAATTCACCCCTCCACTTT.

The chain's CDR3 is CAISESDSSGNTIYF. The DNA for the CDR3 is TGTGCCATCAGTGAGTCGGACAGCTCTGGAAACACCATATATTTT. The V and J genes are TRBV10-3 and TRBJ1-3; weak D call: TRBD1 (6 bases). Deletions cut 0 bases from V and 0 bases from J, with 6 bases between. Germline V gene lookup returns CDR1 ENHRY and CDR2 SYGVKD. CDR3 length: 15 residues.

This chain links TRBV15 with TRBJ2-7, with D possibly TRBD2 on 6 matching bases. V shed 1 base and J shed 3 bases, with 13 bases lying between them. This CDR3 spans 15 amino acids. Germline CDR1 is LNHNV and CDR2 is YYDKDF (reference sequence). The CDR3 sequence is CATSRGRRVDYEQYF. DNA of the CDR3: TGTGCCACCAGCAGAGGTCGGAGGGTCGACTACGAGCAGTACTTC.

This clone was counted a few times. This chain connects TRBV27 to TRBJ2-2, with a possible D match to TRBD1 (6 bases). CDR3 length: 15 residues. Trimming removed 6 bases from V and 4 bases from J, with 15 bases in between. From germline, CDR1 is MNHEY and CDR2 SMNVEV (reference sequence). Here the CDR3 DNA reads TGTGCCAGCAGGCTACAGGGTCTGGGCACCGGGGAGCTGTTTTTT. Translation gives CASRLQGLGTGELFF.

This chain connects TRBV19 to TRBJ1-2; D is ambiguous. The CDR3 extends over 12 amino acids. The V end lost 6 bases, the J end lost 7 bases, and 12 bases lay between the germline ends. Per the germline V gene, CDR1 is LNHDA and CDR2 is SQIVND (reference sequence). CDR3 DNA sequence: TGTGCCAGTAGGGTGACTGGGTTTGGCTACACCTTC. The encoded protein is CASRVTGFGYTF.

This clone came up once. The same CDR3 can be traced to other DNA sequences in this sample. V gene TRBV19 combines with J gene TRBJ1-1, with 8 nucleotides matching TRBD1. CDR1 and CDR2 from the germline V gene are LNHDA and SQIVND (reference sequence). The CDR3 covers 16 residues. The junction had 22 bases not matched to a gene; V was cut back by 5 bases and J by 14 bases. The CDR3 sequence is CASSFISLDRDRLAFF. CDR3 DNA: TGTGCCAGTAGTTTTATTTCGCTGGACCGGGACAGGTTGGCCTTCTTT.

The rearrangement uses TRBV5-4 and TRBJ1-1, with 7 bases lining up with TRBD1. The CDR3 has 15 residues. Germline V gene sequence: CDR1 SGHNT, CDR2 YYREEE (reference sequence). V gave up 4 bases and J gave up 7 bases; unmatched junction bases: 13. The CDR3 protein is CASSPDLNRGGEAFF. In nucleotides, the CDR3 is TGTGCCAGCAGCCCAGACCTTAACAGGGGAGGTGAAGCTTTCTTT.

The chain couples TRBV5-1 to TRBJ1-1; no clear D. The CDR3 consists of 15 residues. CDR1 and CDR2 from the germline V gene are SGHRS and YFSETQ. V lost 1 base to trimming and J lost 3 bases, with 13 bases between them. The CDR3 nucleotides are TGCGCCAGCAGCTTGAGAGCCAATTCTGACACTGAAGCTTTCTTT. Encoded protein: CASSLRANSDTEAFF.

CDR3 coding DNA: TGCGCCAGCAGCCAGACCTACTGGGACAGCCAAAACATTCAGTACTTC. Amino acid sequence: CASSQTYWDSQNIQYF. The V gene is TRBV4-1, the J gene TRBJ2-4, with TRBD1 matching over 7 bases. With V trimmed by 3 bases and J by 5 bases, 10 bases remained unmatched. The CDR3 covers 16 residues. Germline CDR1 is MGHRA and CDR2 is YSYEKL.

V is TRBV7-2 and J is TRBJ1-6; D uncertain. This CDR3 is built from 15 residues. Deletions cut 1 base from V and 0 bases from J, with 4 bases between. The germline V gene encodes CDR1 SGHTA and CDR2 FQGNSA. In DNA form, the CDR3 reads TGTGCCAGCAGCTTAGGGAGCTCCTATAATTCACCCCTCCACTTT. Its protein product is CASSLGSSYNSPLHF. Based on the CDR3 plus reference TRBV7-2 and TRBJ1-6, the full variable domain is GAGVSQSPSNKVTEKGKDVELRCDPISGHTALYWYRQSLGQGLEFLIYFQGNSAPDKSGLPSDRFSAERTGGSVSTLTIQRTQQEDSAVYLCASSLGSSYNSPLHFGNGTRLTVT.

J is TRBJ1-1 and V is TRBV7-2; D ambiguous. V lost 5 bases, J lost 1 base, and 8 bases lay in between. Looked up from germline, CDR1 is SGHTA and CDR2 is FQGNSA. CDR3 length: 13 amino acids. In DNA, the CDR3 is TGTGCCAGCAGCCCCCGACAGAACACTGAAGCTTTCTTT. Translating it yields CASSPRQNTEAFF.

This clone was counted between two and nine times. The chain employs TRBV4-3 and TRBJ2-3; the D gene is possibly TRBD1 (5 bases). V was shortened by 3 bases and J by 3 bases, with 7 bases between the two germline ends. The length of the CDR3 is 13 residues. Per germline, CDR1 LGHNA and CDR2 YSLEER. The CDR3, as DNA: TGCGCCAGCAGCCACCAGGGTACAGATACGCAGTATTTT. The encoded protein is CASSHQGTDTQYF.

This clone was picked up one time. The chain has TRBV27 and TRBJ2-1; 9 bases agree with TRBD1. V lost 3 bases, J lost 4 bases, and 4 bases stayed unmatched. CDR1 and CDR2 (germline): MNHEY, SMNVEV (reference sequence). The CDR3 length is 15 residues. CDR3 region: CASSFGGQGYNEQFF. In DNA, the CDR3 is TGTGCCAGCAGTTTCGGAGGACAGGGGTACAATGAGCAGTTCTTC.

The J gene is TRBJ1-1, the V gene TRBV18, with 7 bases identical to TRBD1. J was trimmed by 0 bases and V by 3 bases; bases with no gene match: 4. Germline V gives CDR1 KGHSH, CDR2 LQKENI. This CDR3 is 15 amino acids long. Here the CDR3 DNA reads TGTGCCAGCTCACCCGTGACAGGGATGAACACTGAAGCTTTCTTT. Its protein product is CASSPVTGMNTEAFF.

The J gene is TRBJ2-3, the V gene TRBV10-1, with TRBD1 matching 11 bases. Germline CDR1 WNHNN, CDR2 SYGVQD (reference sequence). After removal of 4 bases from V and 5 bases from J, the junction contained 8 bases not matched to a gene. The CDR3 runs to 16 residues. The CDR3 spells CASSGPLGQGGDTQYF. DNA for the CDR3: TGCGCCAGCAGTGGCCCCCTGGGACAGGGGGGAGATACGCAGTATTTT.

V and J are TRBV19 and TRBJ2-7; TRBD2 might be the D (6 bases). The CDR3 has 15 residues. V lost 1 base and J lost 1, with 11 bases in between. The germline V gene has CDR1 LNHDA and CDR2 SQIVND (reference sequence). The CDR3 reads CASSIGRGLSYEQYF. The CDR3 nucleotides read TGTGCCAGTAGTATAGGGCGGGGCCTTTCCTACGAGCAGTACTTC.

This clone was counted between two and nine times. The rearrangement joins TRBV6-5 to TRBJ1-4; the D gene is possibly TRBD1 (6 bases). Germline V gene sequence: CDR1 MNHEY, CDR2 SVGAGI. The CDR3 covers 14 residues. The V and J ends lost 2 bases and 6 bases respectively, with 10 bases between them. Here the CDR3 reads CASSYNRVDEKLFF. For the CDR3, the DNA is TGTGCCAGCAGTTACAACAGGGTTGATGAAAAACTGTTTTTT.

The chain recombines TRBV18 with TRBJ2-7; D perhaps matches TRBD1 (6 bases). The CDR3 sequence is 14 residues long. The germline gives CDR1 KGHSH, CDR2 LQKENI. Deletions cut 8 bases from V and 2 bases from J, with 16 bases between. The CDR3 spells CASAKPGQPYEQYF. The CDR3 DNA reads TGTGCCAGCGCAAAGCCGGGACAACCCTACGAGCAGTACTTC.